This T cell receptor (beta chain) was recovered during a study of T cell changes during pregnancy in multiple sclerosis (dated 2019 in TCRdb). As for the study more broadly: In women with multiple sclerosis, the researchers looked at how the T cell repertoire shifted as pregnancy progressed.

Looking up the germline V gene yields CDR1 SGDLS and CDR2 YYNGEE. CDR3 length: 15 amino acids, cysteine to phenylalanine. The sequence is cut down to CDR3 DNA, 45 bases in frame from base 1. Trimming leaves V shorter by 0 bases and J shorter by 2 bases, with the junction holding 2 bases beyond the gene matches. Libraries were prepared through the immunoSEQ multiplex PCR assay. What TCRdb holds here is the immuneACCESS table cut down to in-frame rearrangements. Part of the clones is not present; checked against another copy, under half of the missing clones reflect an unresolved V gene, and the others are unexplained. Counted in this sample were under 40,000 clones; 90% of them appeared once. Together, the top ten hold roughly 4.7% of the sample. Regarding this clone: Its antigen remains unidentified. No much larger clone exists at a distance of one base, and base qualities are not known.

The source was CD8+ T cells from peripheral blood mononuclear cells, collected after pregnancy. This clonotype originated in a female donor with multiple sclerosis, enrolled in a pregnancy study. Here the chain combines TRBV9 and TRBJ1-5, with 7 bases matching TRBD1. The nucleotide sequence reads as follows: TGTGCCAGCAGCGTAGGACAGGGTGGCAATCAGCCCCAGCATTTT. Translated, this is CASSVGQGGNQPQHF. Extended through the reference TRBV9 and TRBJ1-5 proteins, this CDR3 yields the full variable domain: DSGVTQTPKHLITATGQRVTLRCSPRSGDLSVYWYQQSLDQGLQFLIQYYNGEERAKGNILERFSAQQFPDLHSELNLSSLELGDSALYFCASSVGQGGNQPQHFGDGTRLSIL.